This T cell receptor beta chain was recorded in a study of blood T cell repertoires in COVID-19. Overall study context: COVID-19 samples, acute and convalescent, were from the United States, Italy and Spain.

Germline V gives CDR1 ENHRY, CDR2 SYGVKD. The CDR3 contains 13 residues. V shed 6 bases and J shed 1 base, with 9 bases lying between them. Per the authors' pipeline: Estimation of nucleated cell counts relied on the amplification of reference gene primers. Sequenced by immunoSEQ multiplex PCR; TCRdb stores in-frame clones only, minus some. That table supplies the V and J calls and clone size; D and trimming were determined from the DNA. Of hundreds of thousands of clones in the sample, about 90% were seen once. The chain is built from TRBV10-3 and TRBJ1-2; tentatively, D is TRBD1 (6 bases). The clonotype originates from a woman between 70 and 85 years old with COVID-19, enrolled during active disease. The sequencing sample was made of peripheral blood. The chain's CDR3 is CAISKDSNYGYTF. The CDR3 nucleotides read TGTGCCATCAGCAAGGACAGTAACTATGGCTACACCTTC.